These 5 T cell receptor beta chains originate from one sample sequenced in a study of shared clonotypes between healthy human individuals. Generated by immunoSEQ multiplex PCR, the TCRdb table keeps only in-frame clones and is missing some. The sample consists of a few million clones, roughly nine tenths of them appearing once. Source material: naive CD4+ T cells sorted from blood. Described subset: CD45RA+ positively selected. The receptors were sampled from a man aged 18 to 29 in good health.

The chain joins TRBV9 to TRBJ2-2; 10 nucleotides align to TRBD2. The CDR3 contains 17 residues. V shed 0 bases, J shed 7 bases, and the junction held 9 bases outside the gene matches. From germline, CDR1 is SGDLS and CDR2 YYNGEE. The CDR3 protein is CASSVGGTSGIVGELFF. The CDR3 DNA reads TGTGCCAGCAGCGTAGGAGGAACTAGCGGGATTGTCGGGGAGCTGTTTTTT. Combining the CDR3 with reference TRBV9 and TRBJ2-2 gives the whole variable domain DSGVTQTPKHLITATGQRVTLRCSPRSGDLSVYWYQQSLDQGLQFLIQYYNGEERAKGNILERFSAQQFPDLHSELNLSSLELGDSALYFCASSVGGTSGIVGELFFGEGSRLTVL.

About this clone: The sample has other DNA sequences that encode this CDR3 too. Here the CDR3 DNA reads TGTGCCATCAGTGAATCCGGGGGCAGCAATCAGCCCCAGCATTTT. Encoded protein: CAISESGGSNQPQHF. This chain uses TRBV10-3 with TRBJ1-5; possible D gene TRBD1, 6 bases. The V end was cut by 3 bases, the J end by 1 base, with 10 bases between. Germline CDR1 and CDR2: ENHRY and SYGVKD. The CDR3 runs 15 residues.

This chain links TRBV19 with TRBJ2-5, with D possibly matching TRBD2 (6 bases). From germline, CDR1 is LNHDA and CDR2 SQIVND (reference sequence). The CDR3 contains 15 residues. With 3 bases removed from V and 4 bases from J, the gap between germline ends came to 15 bases. CDR3 amino acids: CASSIGGSIRETQYF. The CDR3, as DNA: TGTGCCAGTAGTATCGGGGGAAGCATTAGAGAGACCCAGTACTTC.

The gene calls are TRBV7-2 and TRBJ2-7, with 7 bases that match TRBD1. J gave up 6 bases and V 5 bases, and 7 bases lay outside the gene matches. Germline lookup yields CDR1 SGHTA and CDR2 FQGNSA. This CDR3 is built from 13 residues. The chain's CDR3 is CASSLRQGSEQYF. The CDR3 DNA follows: TGTGCCAGCAGCCTCCGACAGGGTAGCGAGCAGTACTTC.

This clone was counted only a few times. The V call is TRBV23-1, the J call TRBJ1-6, with D perhaps TRBD1 (5 bases). TRBV23-1 is an ORF, with its function uncertain. V lost 7 bases to trimming and J lost 6 bases, with 19 bases between them. There are 16 residues in the CDR3. This chain's CDR3 is CASIRQQEAGNSPLHF. The CDR3 coding sequence is TGCGCCAGCATCCGGCAACAGGAGGCCGGTAATTCACCCCTCCACTTT.